This T cell receptor (beta chain) was found in a study of cytomegalovirus exposure and HLA in healthy donors. PCR was performed using 60 Vbeta and 13 Jbeta primers. Here immunoSEQ multiplex PCR was the method, and the copy in TCRdb shows in-frame clones only, minus some. In all, the sample yields 100,000 to 150,000 clones. Germline V gives CDR1 GTSNPN, CDR2 SVGIG (reference sequence). V was clipped by 2 bases and J by 5 bases, with 13 bases between them. This CDR3 region has 13 residues. Study-level results: Relative to equally common others, HLA-associated TCR beta chains showed greater clonal expansion in a later analysis. Further analysis was carried out later, and it showed several of the most significant clusters appearing linked to common viral pathogens. Despite most TCR sequences being rare, some public TCRs occurred in many donors.

Note on this clone: Its antigen is unknown.

The chain recombines TRBV30 with TRBJ2-7; D is possibly TRBD1 (6 bases). Material for sequencing was PBMCs. This receptor was taken from a man aged 25 to 40 in good health and CMV-seronegative. The DNA for the CDR3 is TGTGCCTGGAGTCCGGGACAAGGCGACGAGCAGTACTTC. It specifies CAWSPGQGDEQYF.